These 8 T cell receptor beta chains were sequenced from one sample in a study of T-cell reconstitution after alpha-beta-depleted transplantation in children. TCRbeta library preparation incorporated unique molecular identifiers. TCRdb reprocessed the PCR reads via MiXCR and lists one record per CDR3 protein. The sample includes 150,000 to 250,000 distinct CDR3 sequences, approximately 6.8% seen only once; the top ten take around 4.4%. Here the sequenced sample was PBMCs, taken before TCRalphabeta/CD19-depleted stem cell transplant. The receptor source for this set is a girl less than two years old with combined immunodeficiency, due to receive a stem cell transplant.

This clonotype was picked up many times. The chain has TRBV7-9 and TRBJ2-7, with D tentatively TRBD1 (5 bases). CDR3 length: 13 residues. V lost 5 bases to trimming and J lost 7 bases, with 15 bases between them. Germline CDR1 SEHNR, CDR2 FQNEAQ (reference sequence). CDR3 in DNA: TGTGCCAGCAGCCCAGGTGGGGCTGGAGAGCAGTACTTC. Its translation is CASSPGGAGEQYF.

The sample holds a few counts of this clonotype. V gene TRBV13 combines with J gene TRBJ1-1, with D perhaps TRBD1 (6 bases). Germline CDR1 is PRHDT and CDR2 is FYEKMQ (reference sequence). V was pared by 1 base and J by 5 bases, with 11 bases between. The CDR3 length is 14 residues. DNA of the CDR3: TGTGCCAGCAGCTTAGAGGGGGGGGGGACTGAAGCTTTCTTT. Its translation is CASSLEGGGTEAFF.

This clonotype was detected only a few times. An end of the junction does not agree with germline; a read error may underlie this. The chain is built from TRBV4-1 and TRBJ1-5, with D possibly being TRBD1 (6 bases). The CDR3 runs to 14 residues. Per the germline V gene, CDR1 is MGHRA and CDR2 is YSYEKL. The CDR3 spells CASSPIQGKQPQHF. CDR3 bases: TGCGCCAGCAGCCCTATACAGGGCAAACAGCCCCAGCATTTT.

At least ten counts were recorded for this clonotype. The chain couples TRBV20-1 to TRBJ2-7; perhaps D is TRBD1 or TRBD2 (5 bases each). V was pared by 3 bases and J by 0 bases, with 9 bases between. This CDR3 region has 13 residues. Germline CDR1 is DFQATT and CDR2 is SNEGSKA (reference sequence). The CDR3 DNA is TGCAGTGCTAGGGGGGTTAGCTCCTACGAGCAGTACTTC. This translates into CSARGVSSYEQYF.

This clonotype was detected many times. J is TRBJ2-2 and V is TRBV7-8, with a weak D call TRBD1 (6 bases). V lost 4 bases to trimming and J lost 1 base, with 13 bases between them. Germline V gene data show CDR1 as SGHVS and CDR2 as FQNEAQ. The CDR3 sequence is 16 residues long. The CDR3: CASSSHGQMNTGELFF. Written as DNA, the CDR3 is TGTGCCAGCAGCTCCCACGGACAGATGAACACCGGGGAGCTGTTTTTT.

This clonotype came up many times. The chain is built from TRBV29-1 and TRBJ1-1; D might be TRBD1 (5 bases). CDR1 is SQVTM, CDR2 ANQGSEA, per germline. This CDR3 has 13 residues. V was pared by 7 bases and J by 3 bases, with 15 bases between. CDR3: CSASRGDYTEAFF. The CDR3 nucleotides are TGCAGCGCATCCCGGGGGGATTACACTGAAGCTTTCTTT.

The table lists this clonotype with a few counts. The chain has TRBV4-3 and TRBJ2-3; 13 positions agree with TRBD2. The CDR3 is made up of 19 amino acids. Germline CDR1 reads LGHNA; CDR2 reads YSLEER. With V trimmed by 4 bases and J by 0 bases, 10 bases remained unmatched. As DNA, the CDR3 is TGCGCCAGCAGCCCGTTTACTAGCGGGAGGGACCCTAGCACAGATACGCAGTATTTT. Protein: CASSPFTSGRDPSTDTQYF.

The CDR3 protein is CASSPPTGGHHYNEQFF. Here the CDR3 DNA reads TGTGCCAGCAGCCCGCCCACCGGGGGGCACCACTACAATGAGCAGTTCTTC. The rearrangement joins TRBV7-9 to TRBJ2-1; D may be TRBD2 (7 bases). V lost 5 bases and J 3 bases, leaving 20 bases between the germline ends. The length of the CDR3 is 17 residues. Germline V gives CDR1 SEHNR, CDR2 FQNEAQ (reference sequence).